Sequencing of this T cell receptor (beta chain) was carried out in a study of CD8+ T cells in alopecia areata. V lost 1 base, J lost 2 bases, and 8 bases lay in between. The CDR3 is 14 residues long. Germline V gene sequence: CDR1 SGHVS, CDR2 FQNEAQ. Sequencing relied on a cDNA template that was reverse transcribed from extracted RNA. Sequenced by immunoSEQ multiplex PCR; TCRdb stores in-frame clones only, minus some. The sample holds 100,000 to 150,000 clones, 45% to 50% seen once. Points on this clone: The antigen is unknown.

Lesional scalp tissue (obtained by punch biopsy) and peripheral blood were collected from alopecia areata patients. Study outcomes and limitations: An increase in clonality over normal scalp was evident in lesional scalp, especially alopecia totalis/universalis.

This clonotype was obtained from a human donor with alopecia areata. J is TRBJ2-5 and V is TRBV7-8, with a weak D call TRBD2 (6 bases). The sample comprised NKG2D-low CD8+ T cells sorted from blood. The CDR3: CASSLVEGQETQYF. CDR3 nucleotides: TGTGCCAGCAGCTTAGTGGAGGGGCAAGAGACCCAGTACTTC.